This entry concerns a single T cell receptor (beta chain). Its antigen remains unknown. The sample originates from a study of tumor-infiltrating lymphocytes in localized non-small cell lung cancer. Study results and limitations: Different pieces of the same tissue were used for each assay. Not all patients were TCR sequenced, owing to tissue quantity. No link was found between tumor T-cell fraction and recurrence-free survival. No T-cell fraction difference was seen between IM1 and IM2 tumors.

Trimming removed 5 bases at V and 3 bases at J, with 14 bases between. CDR3 length: 14 amino acids. Germline loops: CDR1 MDHEN, CDR2 SYDVKM. Sequenced by immunoSEQ multiplex PCR; TCRdb stores in-frame clones only, minus some. The sample comprises about 16,000 clones, approximately 70% of which are singletons, and about a tenth rests with the top ten. This chain connects TRBV28 to TRBJ2-7; D might be TRBD1 (5 bases). Material: lung tumor tissue. This TCR was recovered from a human donor with non-small cell lung cancer. The CDR3 protein is CASSRDRRLYEQYF. CDR3 nucleotide sequence: TGTGCCAGCAGTCGTGACAGACGCCTCTACGAGCAGTACTTC.